Each of the 10 T cell receptor beta chains below was sequenced from the same sample in a study of post-analysis software for immune sequencing data. General study findings and limits: Patients carried a few TRBV segments more frequently than controls did, and TRBV5-6, TRBV5-1 and TRBV20-1 were among them.

Unique molecular identifiers featured in each of the TCR beta cDNA libraries. TCRdb called the PCR reads again in MiXCR, with one record for every CDR3 protein. The profile shows about 500,000 distinct CDR3 sequences, around 40% of them singletons. Their antigens remain unidentified. The sequenced sample was blood. The receptors come from a girl aged 10 to 17 with multiple sclerosis.

The chain is built from TRBV18 and TRBJ2-7, with D possibly being TRBD2 (5 bases). TRBJ2-5 explains the end of the DNA better; the J call may be wrong. CDR3 length equals 14 residues. Germline V gives CDR1 KGHSH, CDR2 LQKENI. Written as DNA, the CDR3 is TGTGCCAGCTCACCAAGCGGCAGGAAGGAGACCCAGTACTTC. Protein: CASSPSGRKETQYF.

The sample holds a few counts of this clonotype. The chain recombines TRBV10-3 with TRBJ1-1; D is uncertain. The CDR3 is made up of 13 amino acids. Trimming removed 6 bases at V and 2 bases at J, with 10 bases between. The V gene's germline CDR1 is ENHRY and CDR2 SYGVKD. CDR3 nucleotides: TGTGCCATCAGGTTCGATTTAAACACTGAAGCTTTCTTT. Amino acids: CAIRFDLNTEAFF.

This clonotype was counted a few times. This sequence joins TRBV5-1 and TRBJ1-2, with 8 bases matching TRBD1. Per germline, CDR1 SGHRS and CDR2 YFSETQ. The CDR3 has 18 residues. With 0 bases clipped from V and 5 bases from J, the junction kept 15 bases outside the gene matches. The CDR3 region is CASSLAEAGGASDYGYTF. The DNA for the CDR3 is TGCGCCAGCAGCTTGGCCGAGGCAGGGGGCGCTTCTGATTATGGCTACACCTTC.

The rearrangement uses TRBV10-3 and TRBJ2-4; 8 bases are shared with TRBD2. The closer fit of TRBJ2-7 to the DNA end suggests the J call may be wrong. This CDR3 region has 15 residues. Germline V lookup: CDR1 ENHRY, CDR2 SYGVKD. The chain's CDR3 is CAISDVTSGVYEQYF. CDR3 coding DNA: TGTGCCATCAGTGATGTCACTAGCGGAGTTTACGAGCAGTACTTC.

About this clonotype: A much larger clonotype is one base distant, so this may be a read error. The chain is built from TRBV6-5 and TRBJ2-4, with D perhaps matching TRBD2 (5 bases). CDR1 MNHEY and CDR2 SVGAGI come from the germline V gene. The CDR3 sequence is 16 residues long. V was pared by 6 bases and J by 13 bases, with 28 bases between. CDR3 amino acids: CASSPDGGFSYNEQYF. The DNA of the CDR3 is TGTGCCAGCAGCCCCGACGGAGGATTCTCCTACAATGAGCAGTACTTC.

This chain uses TRBV21-1 with TRBJ2-3. TRBV21-1 is designated a pseudogene. The CDR3 has 15 residues. CDR3 in DNA: TGTGCCAGCAGCAAGAGTGAGGCTGGCACAGATACGCAGTATTTT. Protein product: CASSKSEAGTDTQYF.

The chain joins TRBV2 to TRBJ2-5; no clear D. The last part of the DNA fits TRBJ2-7 better; the J call may be wrong. Germline assignment: CDR1 SNHLY and CDR2 FYNNEI. This CDR3 has 12 residues. The CDR3 DNA reads TGTGCTTCAACCCGGGTGGGCTACGAGCAGTACTTC. Amino acids: CASTRVGYEQYF.

This clonotype was detected once. The junction differs from germline at one of its ends, possibly a read error. This rearrangement joins TRBV6-1 to TRBJ2-7; D ambiguous. CDR1 is MNHNS and CDR2 is SASEGT in the germline V gene. CDR3 size: 13 residues. The CDR3, as DNA: TGTGCCGGCAGTGCTGAGAGGACCTACGAGCAGTACTTC. Translation gives CAGSAERTYEQYF.

This chain joins TRBV5-1 and TRBJ2-7; a possible D gene is TRBD1 (5 bases). The ends were cut back, 1 base at V and 4 bases at J, with 12 bases in the middle. This CDR3 has 14 residues. Germline values: CDR1 SGHRS, CDR2 YFSETQ. The DNA of the CDR3 is TGCGCCAGCAGCTTGTCCAGGGTCACTTACGAGCAGTACTTC. It translates to CASSLSRVTYEQYF.

This clonotype has a handful of counts. The V gene is TRBV7-2, the J gene TRBJ2-7; D is unclear. The V gene lost 5 bases and the J gene lost 5 bases, with 10 bases spanning the gap. This CDR3 has 12 amino acids. Germline CDR1 reads SGHTA; CDR2 reads FQGNSA. CDR3 bases: TGTGCCAGCAGCCTTCTACATGACGAGCAGTACTTC. Encoded protein: CASSLLHDEQYF.